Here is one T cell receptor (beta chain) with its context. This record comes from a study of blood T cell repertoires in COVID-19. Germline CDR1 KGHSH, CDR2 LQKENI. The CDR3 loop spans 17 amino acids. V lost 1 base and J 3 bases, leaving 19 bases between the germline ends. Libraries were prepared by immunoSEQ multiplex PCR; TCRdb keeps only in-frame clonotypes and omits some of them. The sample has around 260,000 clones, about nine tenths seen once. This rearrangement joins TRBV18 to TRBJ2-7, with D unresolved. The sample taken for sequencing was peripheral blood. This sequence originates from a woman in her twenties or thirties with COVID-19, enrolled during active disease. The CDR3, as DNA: TGTGCCAGCTCACCACGAGCCGACATGGCACTTGGCTACGAGCAGTACTTC. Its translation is CASSPRADMALGYEQYF.